Sequencing of this T cell receptor (beta chain) was carried out in a study of shared clonotypes between healthy human individuals. Study overall: A couple of women and three men aged 18 to 49 served as donors. Plates per donor: three CD4 naive, three CD4 memory, two CD8 naive, one CD8 memory.

Only in-frame clones appear in the TCRdb table, and some are missing; sequencing was by immunoSEQ multiplex PCR. The table lists about 820,000 clones, 80% to 95% of them singletons. Germline V gene sequence: CDR1 SGHAT, CDR2 FQNNGV. Trimming removed 4 bases at V and 0 bases at J, with 6 bases between. CDR3 length: 13 amino acids. The table lists this clone with a few counts. Positively selected for CCR7, the CD45RO-negative cells used as naive CD8 cells excluded terminally differentiated effector memory CD45RA+ cells. This TCR derives from a man between 25 and 39 years old in good health. Material for sequencing was naive CD8+ T cells sorted from blood. The rearrangement uses TRBV11-2 and TRBJ1-2; D is uncertain. Here the CDR3 reads CASSWKANYGYTF. In DNA form, the CDR3 reads TGTGCCAGCAGCTGGAAGGCTAACTATGGCTACACCTTC.